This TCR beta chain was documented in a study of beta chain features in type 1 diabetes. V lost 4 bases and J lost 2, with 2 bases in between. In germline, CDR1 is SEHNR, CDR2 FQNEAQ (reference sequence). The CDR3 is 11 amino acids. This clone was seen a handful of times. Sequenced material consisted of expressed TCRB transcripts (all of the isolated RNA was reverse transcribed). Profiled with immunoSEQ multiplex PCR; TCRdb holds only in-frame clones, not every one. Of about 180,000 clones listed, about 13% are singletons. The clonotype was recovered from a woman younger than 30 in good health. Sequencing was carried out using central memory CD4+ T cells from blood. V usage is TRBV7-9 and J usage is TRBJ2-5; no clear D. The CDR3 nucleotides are TGTGCCAGCAGCTCACAAGAGACCCAGTACTTC. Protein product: CASSSQETQYF. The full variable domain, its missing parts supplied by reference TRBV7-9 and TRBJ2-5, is DTGVSQNPRHKITKRGQNVTFRCDPISEHNRLYWYRQTLGQGPEFLTYFQNEAQLEKSRLLSDRFSAERPKGSFSTLEIQRTEQGDSAMYLCASSSQETQYFGPGTRLLVL.